This T cell receptor (beta chain) is from a study of CD8 T cells in Susac syndrome. Overall study: When their blood was taken, patients with Susac syndrome were therapy-naive, taking corticosteroids, or taking intravenous immunoglobulin alone.

RNA was extracted with the RNeasy kit, and a quantity of roughly 0.45 to 1 ug was reverse transcribed using random hexamers. It was immunoSEQ multiplex PCR that amplified TCR beta CDR3 across 54 Vbeta and 13 Jbeta. TCRdb independently ran MiXCR on the immunoSEQ multiplex PCR reads; one entry per CDR3 protein. There are around 69,000 distinct CDR3 sequences in the sample; 80% to 95% occur only once, and about 0.41% lies in the top ten. This CDR3 has 16 residues. V shed 6 bases, J shed 0 bases, and the junction held 7 bases outside the gene matches. The TCR comes from a human donor with Susac syndrome. The sequencing sample was made of CD8+ T cells from PBMCs. The rearrangement uses TRBV12-3 or TRBV12-4 and TRBJ2-7, with TRBD1 identical over 11 bases. DNA of the CDR3: TGTGCCAGCAGAACCTCCGGGACAGGGGGCTCCTACGAGCAGTACTTC. It yields the protein CASRTSGTGGSYEQYF.